A single sample gave rise to the 25 T cell receptor beta chains below, sequenced in a study of cytomegalovirus exposure and HLA in healthy donors (TCRdb year 2017). The library came from the immunoSEQ multiplex PCR assay. The multiplex PCR relied on a mix of 60 forward primers for TCR Vbeta segments and 13 reverse primers for TCR Jbeta segments. TCRdb carries this immuneACCESS record with in-frame sequences only. Its versions omit some clonotypes, under half of them owing to an unresolved V gene in the studies checked, with the rest unexplained. Recorded for this sample are roughly 100,000 clones; approximately 80% of them occurred a single time. The ten largest clones capture more than 1.5% of the sample. The sample taken for sequencing was PBMCs. Receptor source: a woman aged 40 to 49 in good health and CMV-seronegative.

V is TRBV7-2 and J is TRBJ1-2; D call uncertain. The CDR3 sequence is 13 residues long. Per germline, CDR1 SGHTA and CDR2 FQGNSA. Trimming cost V 5 bases and J 7 bases, with 14 bases left between them. This chain's CDR3 is CASSPAPGSGYTF. The DNA of the CDR3 is TGTGCCAGCAGCCCGGCTCCGGGGAGTGGCTACACCTTC.

The CDR3 DNA follows: TGCAGCGTTGAAGAATCCCTCTACACCTTC. Its translation: CSVEESLYTF. The chain couples TRBV29-1 to TRBJ1-2; D is unresolved. The CDR3 contains 10 residues. V gave up 0 bases and J gave up 10 bases, with 6 bases separating them. Germline values: CDR1 SQVTM, CDR2 ANQGSEA.

V gene TRBV21-1 combines with J gene TRBJ1-4; the table's D call TRBD1 went unverified against the DNA. TRBV21-1 is deemed a pseudogene. The length of the CDR3 is 15 residues. The CDR3 loop reads CAGKSPGQRHEKLFF. DNA of the CDR3: TGTGCCGGAAAGTCTCCGGGACAAAGACATGAAAAACTGTTTTTT.

This clone showed up just a few times. This rearrangement joins TRBV9 to TRBJ2-2; 8 positions agree with TRBD1. V lost 0 bases to trimming and J lost 6 bases; unmatched junction nucleotides: 7. Germline V gives CDR1 SGDLS, CDR2 YYNGEE. The CDR3 has 16 amino acids. CDR3 residues: CASSVAGRGQSGELFF. The CDR3 bases are TGTGCCAGCAGCGTAGCGGGCAGGGGGCAGTCCGGGGAGCTGTTTTTT.

The chain carries TRBV5-1 and TRBJ2-7, with D unclear. V gave up 0 bases and J gave up 0 bases, with 16 bases separating them. CDR1 is SGHRS, CDR2 YFSETQ, per germline. There are 17 residues in the CDR3. The CDR3 is CASSLGVAERGSYEQYF. CDR3 nucleotides: TGCGCCAGCAGCTTGGGGGTGGCAGAGAGAGGCTCCTACGAGCAGTACTTC. The full variable domain, completed using reference TRBV5-1 and TRBJ2-7, is KAGVTQTPRYLIKTRGQQVTLSCSPISGHRSVSWYQQTPGQGLQFLFEYFSETQRNKGNFPGRFSGRQFSNSRSEMNVSTLELGDSALYLCASSLGVAERGSYEQYFGPGTRLTVT.

This clone was seen once. The chain is built from TRBV11-2 and TRBJ1-2, with D hard to call. V was shortened by 1 base and J by 8 bases, with 14 bases between the two germline ends. The CDR3 length is 14 residues. Germline V CDR1 and CDR2: SGHAT, FQNNGV. CDR3 in amino acids: CASSLAAGMIGYTF. The DNA for the CDR3 is TGTGCCAGCAGCTTAGCGGCGGGAATGATCGGCTACACCTTC.

Regarding this clone: One end of the junction does not line up with germline, which may come from a read error. The chain uses TRBV7-9 and TRBJ1-1, with 10 bases lining up with TRBD1. The CDR3 has 16 residues. Germline-derived CDR1 and CDR2 are SEHNR and FQNEAQ (reference sequence). Here the CDR3 DNA reads TGTTCCAGCAGCTTAGAGGGACAGGGGCCCTTCGGTGAAGCTTTCTTT. Amino acid sequence: CSSSLEGQGPFGEAFF.

This clone was detected only a few times. The chain links TRBV7-2 to TRBJ2-7; a weak D match, TRBD2 (5 bases). From germline, CDR1 is SGHTA and CDR2 FQGNSA. There are 14 residues in the CDR3. Trimming shortened V by 8 bases and J by 5 bases, and 19 bases separated the two germline ends. In DNA form, the CDR3 reads TGTGCCAGCTGCCCTTTGGTGACTACGCACGAGCAGTACTTC. Protein: CASCPLVTTHEQYF.

This clone was counted a few times. The chain combines TRBV27 with TRBJ1-2; D is undetermined. V was trimmed by 5 bases and J by 5 bases, leaving 6 bases between them. CDR1 MNHEY and CDR2 SMNVEV come from the germline V gene (reference sequence). The CDR3 length is 11 residues. CDR3 sequence reads: CASSSGYGYTF. CDR3 in DNA: TGTGCCAGCAGTAGCGGGTATGGCTACACCTTC.

CDR3 DNA sequence: TGTGCCAGCAGCTTAGAGGCAGGGAACTATGGCTACACCTTC. Amino acid sequence: CASSLEAGNYGYTF. This chain uses TRBV7-8 with TRBJ1-2; perhaps TRBD1 as D (5 bases). Germline CDR1 SGHVS, CDR2 FQNEAQ. CDR3 length: 14 residues. V shed 1 base and J shed 2 bases, with 8 bases lying between them.

The V gene is TRBV25-1, the J gene TRBJ2-2; 8 bases line up with TRBD1. The CDR3 has 18 amino acids. From germline, CDR1 is MGHDK and CDR2 SYGVNS. V lost 1 base and J lost 5; bases outside the gene matches: 12. Here the CDR3 DNA reads TGTGCCAGCAGTGAATCTCGGACAGGGTGGCTCAAGACCGGGGAGCTGTTTTTT. It specifies CASSESRTGWLKTGELFF.

The chain has TRBV29-1 and TRBJ1-2; TRBD1 matches at 10 bases. This CDR3 region has 13 residues. Germline V gene lookup returns CDR1 SQVTM and CDR2 ANQGSEA. Losses at the gene ends were 5 bases for V and 2 bases for J; bases not matched to a gene: 2. The CDR3 is CSVSGQGNYGYTF. In DNA form, the CDR3 reads TGCAGCGTTTCGGGACAGGGGAACTATGGCTACACCTTC.

This chain links TRBV25-1 with TRBJ2-3, with TRBD2 identical over 10 bases. The CDR3 extends over 17 amino acids. The germline CDR1 and CDR2 sequences are MGHDK and SYGVNS. The ends lost 3 bases at V and 2 bases at J; junction bases unmatched: 8. The chain's CDR3 is CASSDYRTSGTTDTQYF. The CDR3, as DNA: TGTGCCAGCAGTGATTACAGGACTAGCGGAACCACAGATACGCAGTATTTT.

This sequence joins TRBV15 and TRBJ1-2, with 10 bases fitting TRBD1. This CDR3 is 17 amino acids long. J was trimmed by 6 bases and V by 1 base; bases with no gene match: 11. Germline CDR1 reads LNHNV; CDR2 reads YYDKDF (reference sequence). CDR3 sequence (DNA): TGTGCCACCAGCAGAGGACATCGGGGACAGGGGATGGATGGCTACACCTTC. Its translation: CATSRGHRGQGMDGYTF.

Concerning this clone: Other DNA sequences within the sample encode an identical CDR3. This chain connects TRBV28 to TRBJ1-4; 9 bases agree with TRBD1. J was trimmed by 7 bases and V by 2 bases; bases with no gene match: 5. Germline assignment: CDR1 MDHEN and CDR2 SYDVKM. The CDR3 is 15 residues long. CDR3 loop: CASSLGGQGSEKLFF. For the CDR3, the DNA is TGTGCCAGCAGTTTAGGAGGACAGGGGAGTGAAAAACTGTTTTTT. The full variable domain, its missing parts supplied by reference TRBV28 and TRBJ1-4, is DVKVTQSSRYLVKRTGEKVFLECVQDMDHENMFWYRQDPGLGLRLIYFSYDVKMKEKGDIPEGYSVSREKKERFSLILESASTNQTSMYLCASSLGGQGSEKLFFGSGTQLSVL.

This clone was seen just once. The rearrangement joins TRBV5-1 to TRBJ1-4; the match to TRBD1 covers 9 bases. The CDR3 sequence is 14 residues long. Germline values: CDR1 SGHRS, CDR2 YFSETQ. J gave up 8 bases and V 5 bases, and 7 bases lay outside the gene matches. CDR3 sequence: CASSSQGANEKLFF. In DNA form, the CDR3 reads TGCGCCAGCAGTTCACAGGGGGCGAACGAAAAACTGTTTTTT.

The rearrangement uses TRBV2 and TRBJ1-4, with D possibly being TRBD1 (5 bases). CDR1 is SNHLY, CDR2 FYNNEI, per germline. This CDR3 comprises 15 residues. V was shortened by 2 bases and J by 3 bases, with 10 bases between the two germline ends. The chain's CDR3 is CASSEQGTPNEKLFF. CDR3 nucleotides: TGTGCCAGCAGTGAACAGGGTACACCTAATGAAAAACTGTTTTTT.

The CDR3 DNA sequence: TGTGCCAGCAGTGGGGACAGGGCGAACACTGAAGCTTTCTTT. It codes for CASSGDRANTEAFF. The chain links TRBV2 to TRBJ1-1; 9 bases match TRBD1. V lost 4 bases to trimming and J lost 1 base; unmatched junction nucleotides: 1. This CDR3 is 14 amino acids long. Looked up from germline, CDR1 is SNHLY and CDR2 is FYNNEI.

A single count supports this clone. V is TRBV5-5 and J is TRBJ2-7; TRBD1 matches 8 bases. The CDR3 has 14 residues. From germline, CDR1 is SGHKS and CDR2 YYEKEE (reference sequence). J lost 3 bases, V lost 2 bases, and 4 bases had no gene match. CDR3 sequence (DNA): TGTGCCAGCAGCTTAGGGGGACAGGACTACGAGCAGTACTTC. Translation: CASSLGGQDYEQYF.

In this sample, this clone turned up a few times. V gene TRBV11-2 combines with J gene TRBJ1-5; D unresolved. CDR1 is SGHAT and CDR2 is FQNNGV in the germline V gene. The CDR3 has 13 residues. V lost 0 bases and J lost 7, with 7 bases in between. The CDR3 DNA reads TGTGCCAGCAGCTTAGATCCCCTACAGCCCCAGCATTTT. This encodes CASSLDPLQPQHF.

This clone occurred a few times. The chain uses TRBV5-1 and TRBJ2-7, with 8 bases lining up with TRBD1. The V gene end was trimmed by 2 bases and the J gene end by 6 bases; junction bases not matched to a gene: 7. The CDR3 extends over 14 amino acids. Germline V gene sequence: CDR1 SGHRS, CDR2 YFSETQ. CDR3 sequence (DNA): TGCGCCAGCAGCTTACAGGGGGGTTTGGGCGAGCAGTACTTC. Residues: CASSLQGGLGEQYF.

V is TRBV30 and J is TRBJ2-7; 9 nucleotides agree with TRBD1. Unmatched junction bases numbered 6, after V lost 5 bases and J lost 4 bases. CDR1 is GTSNPN and CDR2 is SVGIG in the germline V gene (reference sequence). The CDR3 consists of 13 residues. CDR3 DNA: TGTGCCTGGGGGACAGGGATTATTTACGAGCAGTACTTC. It yields the protein CAWGTGIIYEQYF.

A few counts support this clone. V and J are TRBV19 and TRBJ2-1; 14 bases match TRBD2. Germline values: CDR1 LNHDA, CDR2 SQIVND (reference sequence). This CDR3 comprises 14 residues. After removal of 6 bases from V and 6 bases from J, the junction contained 1 base not matched to a gene. The CDR3 nucleotides are TGTGCCAGTAGGGGACTAGCGGGAGCCAATGAGCAGTTCTTC. This sequence encodes CASRGLAGANEQFF. The full variable domain, its missing parts supplied by reference TRBV19 and TRBJ2-1, is DGGITQSPKYLFRKEGQNVTLSCEQNLNHDAMYWYRQDPGQGLRLIYYSQIVNDFQKGDIAEGYSVSREKKESFPLTVTSAQKNPTAFYLCASRGLAGANEQFFGPGTRLTVL.

This rearrangement joins TRBV27 to TRBJ2-7; 10 bases match TRBD1. Germline loops: CDR1 MNHEY, CDR2 SMNVEV (reference sequence). The length of the CDR3 is 16 residues. The junction had 6 bases not matched to a gene; V was cut back by 2 bases and J by 2 bases. CDR3 in DNA: TGTGCCAGCAGTTTACTCGGGACAGGGGTGACCTACGAGCAGTACTTC. Translating it yields CASSLLGTGVTYEQYF.

This clone was detected once. The CDR3 reads CASSQNSGDSSYEQYF. CDR3 bases: TGCGCCAGCAGCCAAAATAGCGGGGATTCCTCCTACGAGCAGTACTTC. J is TRBJ2-7 and V is TRBV4-3; 8 nucleotides line up with TRBD2. V was clipped by 2 bases and J by 0 bases; unmatched bases: 6. The CDR3 is made up of 16 amino acids. Germline V gene lookup returns CDR1 LGHNA and CDR2 YSLEER.